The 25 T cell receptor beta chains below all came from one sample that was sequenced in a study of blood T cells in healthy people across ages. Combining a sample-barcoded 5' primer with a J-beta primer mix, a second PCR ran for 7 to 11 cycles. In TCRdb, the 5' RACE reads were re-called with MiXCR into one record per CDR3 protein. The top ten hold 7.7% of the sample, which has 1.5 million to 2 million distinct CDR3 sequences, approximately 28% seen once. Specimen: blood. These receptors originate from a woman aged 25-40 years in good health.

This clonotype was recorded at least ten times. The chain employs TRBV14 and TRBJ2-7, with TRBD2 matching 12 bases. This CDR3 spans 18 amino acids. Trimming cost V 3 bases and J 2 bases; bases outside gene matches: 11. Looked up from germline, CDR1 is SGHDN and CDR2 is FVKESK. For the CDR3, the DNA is TGTGCCAGCAGCCACCCGACTAGCGGGAGTGTGTCCGCCTACGAGCAGTACTTC. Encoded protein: CASSHPTSGSVSAYEQYF. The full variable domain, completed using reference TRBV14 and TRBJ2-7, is EAGVTQFPSHSVIEKGQTVTLRCDPISGHDNLYWYRRVMGKEIKFLLHFVKESKQDESGMPNNRFLAERTGGTYSTLKVQPAELEDSGVYFCASSHPTSGSVSAYEQYFGPGTRLTVT.

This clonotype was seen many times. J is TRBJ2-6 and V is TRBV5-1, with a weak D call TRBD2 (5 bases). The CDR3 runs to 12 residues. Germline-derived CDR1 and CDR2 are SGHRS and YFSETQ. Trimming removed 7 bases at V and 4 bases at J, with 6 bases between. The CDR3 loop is CASGRGANVLTF. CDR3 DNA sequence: TGCGCCAGCGGGAGAGGGGCCAACGTCCTGACTTTC.

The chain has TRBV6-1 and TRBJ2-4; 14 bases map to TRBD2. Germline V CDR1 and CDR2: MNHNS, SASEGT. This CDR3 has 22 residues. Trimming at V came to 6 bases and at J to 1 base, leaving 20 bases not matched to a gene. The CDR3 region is CASSRLLGGGTSGRSAKNIQYF. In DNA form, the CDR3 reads TGTGCCAGCAGCCGCCTCTTGGGGGGGGGGACTAGCGGGAGAAGCGCCAAAAACATTCAGTACTTC.

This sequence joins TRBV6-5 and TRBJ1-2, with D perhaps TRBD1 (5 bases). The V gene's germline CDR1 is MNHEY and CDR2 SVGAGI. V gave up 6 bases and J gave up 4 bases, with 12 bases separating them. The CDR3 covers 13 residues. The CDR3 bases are TGTGCCAGCAGCCCGACCAGGGCCTATGGCTACACCTTC. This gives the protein CASSPTRAYGYTF.

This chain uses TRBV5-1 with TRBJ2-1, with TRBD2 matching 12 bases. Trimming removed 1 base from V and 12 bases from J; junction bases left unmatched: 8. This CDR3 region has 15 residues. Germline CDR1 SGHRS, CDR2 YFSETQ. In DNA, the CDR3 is TGCGCCAGCAGCTTGCCTAGCGGGGGGGCAGGAGGGCAGTTCTTC. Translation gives CASSLPSGGAGGQFF. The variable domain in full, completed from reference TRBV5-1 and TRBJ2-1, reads KAGVTQTPRYLIKTRGQQVTLSCSPISGHRSVSWYQQTPGQGLQFLFEYFSETQRNKGNFPGRFSGRQFSNSRSEMNVSTLELGDSALYLCASSLPSGGAGGQFFGPGTRLTVL.

As DNA, the CDR3 is TGCGCCAGCAGCTGGCAGATGGCAGGCCAGACCCAGTACTTC. The encoded protein is CASSWQMAGQTQYF. The rearrangement links TRBV5-1 to TRBJ2-5; D uncertain. Trimming shortened V by 3 bases and J by 6 bases, and 15 bases separated the two germline ends. CDR3 length: 14 residues. CDR1 is SGHRS and CDR2 is YFSETQ in the germline V gene.

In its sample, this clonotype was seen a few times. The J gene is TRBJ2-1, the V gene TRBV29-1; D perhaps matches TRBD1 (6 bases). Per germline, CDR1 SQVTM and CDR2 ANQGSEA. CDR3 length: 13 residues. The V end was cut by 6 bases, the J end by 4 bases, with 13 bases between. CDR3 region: CSVTRQAYNEQFF. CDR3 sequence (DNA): TGCAGCGTCACCAGACAGGCTTACAATGAGCAGTTCTTC.

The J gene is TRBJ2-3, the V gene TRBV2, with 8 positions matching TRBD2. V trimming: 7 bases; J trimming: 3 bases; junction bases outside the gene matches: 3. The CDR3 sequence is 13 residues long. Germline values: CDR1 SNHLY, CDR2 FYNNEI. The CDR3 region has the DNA TGTGCCAGCAATGGGACTAGAACAGATACGCAGTATTTT. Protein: CASNGTRTDTQYF. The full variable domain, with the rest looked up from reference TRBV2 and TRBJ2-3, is EPEVTQTPSHQVTQMGQEVILRCVPISNHLYFYWYRQILGQKVEFLVSFYNNEISEKSEIFDDQFSVERPDGSNFTLKIRSTKLEDSAMYFCASNGTRTDTQYFGPGTRLTVL.

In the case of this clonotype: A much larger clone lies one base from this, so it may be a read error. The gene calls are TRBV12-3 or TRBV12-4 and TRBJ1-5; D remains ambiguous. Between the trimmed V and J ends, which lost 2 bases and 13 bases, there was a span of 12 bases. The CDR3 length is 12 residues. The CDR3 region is CASSLSPLQQHF. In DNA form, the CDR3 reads TGTGCCAGCAGTTTAAGCCCCCTGCAGCAGCATTTT.

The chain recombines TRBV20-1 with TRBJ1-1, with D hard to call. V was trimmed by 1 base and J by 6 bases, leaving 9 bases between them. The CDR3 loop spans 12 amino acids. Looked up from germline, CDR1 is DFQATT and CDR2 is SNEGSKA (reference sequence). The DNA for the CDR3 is TGCAGTGCTAGAGGGAGGATGGCTGAAGCTTTCTTT. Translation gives CSARGRMAEAFF.

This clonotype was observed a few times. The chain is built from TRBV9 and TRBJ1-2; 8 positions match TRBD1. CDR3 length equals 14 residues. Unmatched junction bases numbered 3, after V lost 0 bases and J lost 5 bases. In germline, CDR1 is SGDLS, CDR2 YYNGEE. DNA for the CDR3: TGTGCCAGCAGCGTAGACAGGGGGTATTATGGCTACACCTTC. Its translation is CASSVDRGYYGYTF.

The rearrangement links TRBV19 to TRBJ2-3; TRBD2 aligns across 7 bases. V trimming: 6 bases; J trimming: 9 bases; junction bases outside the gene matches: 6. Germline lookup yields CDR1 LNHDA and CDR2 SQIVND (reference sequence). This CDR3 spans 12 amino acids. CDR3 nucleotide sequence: TGTGCCAGTAGGGACGGGGGGAGAACGCAGTATTTT. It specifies CASRDGGRTQYF. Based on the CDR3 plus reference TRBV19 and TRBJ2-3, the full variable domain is DGGITQSPKYLFRKEGQNVTLSCEQNLNHDAMYWYRQDPGQGLRLIYYSQIVNDFQKGDIAEGYSVSREKKESFPLTVTSAQKNPTAFYLCASRDGGRTQYFGPGTRLTVL.

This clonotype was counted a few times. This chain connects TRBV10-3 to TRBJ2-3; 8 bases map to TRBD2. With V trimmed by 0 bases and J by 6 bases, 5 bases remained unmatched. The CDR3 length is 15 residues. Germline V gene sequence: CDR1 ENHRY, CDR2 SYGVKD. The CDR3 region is CAISESRRTSDTQYF. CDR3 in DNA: TGTGCCATCAGTGAGTCGAGGCGGACTAGCGATACGCAGTATTTT.

CDR3: CASSLLGTRGYDEQFF. Written as DNA, the CDR3 is TGTGCCAGCAGCTTACTCGGGACTAGGGGTTACGATGAGCAGTTCTTC. The chain links TRBV7-2 to TRBJ2-1; 8 bases align to TRBD2. The CDR3 has 16 amino acids. V shed 2 bases, J shed 8 bases, and the junction held 11 bases outside the gene matches. Germline CDR1 SGHTA, CDR2 FQGNSA.

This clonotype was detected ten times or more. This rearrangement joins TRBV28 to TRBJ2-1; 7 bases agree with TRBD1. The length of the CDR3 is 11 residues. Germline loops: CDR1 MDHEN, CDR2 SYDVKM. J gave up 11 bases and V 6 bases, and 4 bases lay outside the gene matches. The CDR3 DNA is TGTGCCAGCAGCTCGACAGGGAAGCAGTTCTTC. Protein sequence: CASSSTGKQFF.

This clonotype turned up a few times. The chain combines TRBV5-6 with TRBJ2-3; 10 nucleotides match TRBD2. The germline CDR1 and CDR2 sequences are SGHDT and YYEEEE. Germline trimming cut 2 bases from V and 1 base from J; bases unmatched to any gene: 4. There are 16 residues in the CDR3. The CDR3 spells CASSLTSGARTDTQYF. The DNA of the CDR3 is TGTGCCAGCAGCTTAACTAGCGGGGCCCGCACAGATACGCAGTATTTT.

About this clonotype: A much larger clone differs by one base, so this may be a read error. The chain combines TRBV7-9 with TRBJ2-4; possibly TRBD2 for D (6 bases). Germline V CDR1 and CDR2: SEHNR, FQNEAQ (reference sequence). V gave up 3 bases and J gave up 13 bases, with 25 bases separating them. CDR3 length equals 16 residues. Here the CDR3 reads CASSFEGGMVLNEQYF. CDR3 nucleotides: TGTGCCAGCAGCTTTGAAGGCGGGATGGTCTTAAATGAGCAGTACTTC.

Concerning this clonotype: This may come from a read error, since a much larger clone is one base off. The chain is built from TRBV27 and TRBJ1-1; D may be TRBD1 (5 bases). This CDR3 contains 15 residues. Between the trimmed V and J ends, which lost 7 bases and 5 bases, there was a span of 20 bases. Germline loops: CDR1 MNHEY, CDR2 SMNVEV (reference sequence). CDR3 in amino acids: CASTEAGGVGTEAFF. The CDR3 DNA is TGTGCCAGCACCGAGGCTGGGGGAGTGGGGACTGAAGCTTTCTTT.

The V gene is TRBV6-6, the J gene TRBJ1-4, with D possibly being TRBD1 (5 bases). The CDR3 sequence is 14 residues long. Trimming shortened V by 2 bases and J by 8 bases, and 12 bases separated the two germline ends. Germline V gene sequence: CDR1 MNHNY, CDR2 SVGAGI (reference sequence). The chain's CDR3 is CASSYGTGGEKLFF. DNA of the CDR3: TGTGCCAGCAGTTACGGGACCGGAGGGGAAAAACTGTTTTTT.

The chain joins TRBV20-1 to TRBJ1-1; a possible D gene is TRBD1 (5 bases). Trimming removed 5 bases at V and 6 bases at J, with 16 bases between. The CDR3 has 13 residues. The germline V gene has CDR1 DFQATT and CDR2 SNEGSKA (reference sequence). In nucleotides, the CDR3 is TGCAGTGCTCCGCACAAGGGGATCGCTGAAGCTTTCTTT. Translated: CSAPHKGIAEAFF.

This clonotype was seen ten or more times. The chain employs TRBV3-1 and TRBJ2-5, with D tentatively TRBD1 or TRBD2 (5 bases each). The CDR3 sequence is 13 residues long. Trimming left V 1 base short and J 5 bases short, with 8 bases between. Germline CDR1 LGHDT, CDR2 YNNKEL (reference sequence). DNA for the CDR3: TGTGCCAGCAGCCAAGTATGGGGGGAGACCCAGTACTTC. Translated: CASSQVWGETQYF.

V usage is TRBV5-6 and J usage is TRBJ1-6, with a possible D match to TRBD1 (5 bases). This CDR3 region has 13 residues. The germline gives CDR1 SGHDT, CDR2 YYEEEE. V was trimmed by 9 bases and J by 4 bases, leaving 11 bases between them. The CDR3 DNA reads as TGTGCCAATCAGGACAAATATAATTCACCCCTCCACTTT. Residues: CANQDKYNSPLHF. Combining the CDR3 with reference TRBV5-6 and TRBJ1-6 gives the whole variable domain DAGVTQSPTHLIKTRGQQVTLRCSPKSGHDTVSWYQQALGQGPQFIFQYYEEEERQRGNFPDRFSGHQFPNYSSELNVNALLLGDSALYLCANQDKYNSPLHFGNGTRLTVT.

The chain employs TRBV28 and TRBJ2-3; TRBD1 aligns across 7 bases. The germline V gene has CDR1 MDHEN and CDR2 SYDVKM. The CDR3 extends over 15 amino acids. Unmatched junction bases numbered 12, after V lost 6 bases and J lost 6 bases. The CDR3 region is CASSRAGGLFDTQYF. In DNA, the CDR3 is TGTGCCAGCAGCCGGGCAGGGGGTCTATTCGATACGCAGTATTTT. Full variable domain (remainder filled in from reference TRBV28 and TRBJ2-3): DVKVTQSSRYLVKRTGEKVFLECVQDMDHENMFWYRQDPGLGLRLIYFSYDVKMKEKGDIPEGYSVSREKKERFSLILESASTNQTSMYLCASSRAGGLFDTQYFGPGTRLTVL.

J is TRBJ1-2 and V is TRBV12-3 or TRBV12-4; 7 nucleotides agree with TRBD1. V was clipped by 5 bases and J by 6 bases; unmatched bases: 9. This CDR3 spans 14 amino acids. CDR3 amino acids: CASSPSQGIHGYTF. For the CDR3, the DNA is TGTGCCAGCAGTCCATCACAGGGGATCCATGGCTACACCTTC.

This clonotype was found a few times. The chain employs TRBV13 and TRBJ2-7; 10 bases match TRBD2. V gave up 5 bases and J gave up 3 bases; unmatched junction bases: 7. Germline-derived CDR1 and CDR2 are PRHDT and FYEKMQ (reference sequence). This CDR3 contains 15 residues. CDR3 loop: CASSTGLAEIYEQYF. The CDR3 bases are TGTGCCAGCAGCACCGGACTAGCGGAAATCTACGAGCAGTACTTC.